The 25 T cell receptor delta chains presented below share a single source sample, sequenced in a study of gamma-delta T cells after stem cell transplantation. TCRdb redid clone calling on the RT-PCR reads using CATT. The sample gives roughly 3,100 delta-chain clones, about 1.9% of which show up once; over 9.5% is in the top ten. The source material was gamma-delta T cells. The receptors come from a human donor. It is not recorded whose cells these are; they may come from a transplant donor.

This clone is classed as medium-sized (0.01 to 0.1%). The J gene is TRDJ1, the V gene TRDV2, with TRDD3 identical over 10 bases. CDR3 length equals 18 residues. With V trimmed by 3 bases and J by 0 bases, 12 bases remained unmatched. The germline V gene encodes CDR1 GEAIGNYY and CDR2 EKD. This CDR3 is CACDPLTGGIRYTDKLIF. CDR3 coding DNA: TGTGCCTGTGACCCGCTAACGGGGGGGATACGCTACACCGATAAACTCATCTTT.

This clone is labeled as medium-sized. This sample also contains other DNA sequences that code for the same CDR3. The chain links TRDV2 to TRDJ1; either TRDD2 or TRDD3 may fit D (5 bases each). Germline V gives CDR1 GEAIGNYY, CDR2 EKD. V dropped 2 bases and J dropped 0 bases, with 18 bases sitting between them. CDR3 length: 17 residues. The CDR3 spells CACDKIPGTSYTDKLIF. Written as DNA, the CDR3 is TGTGCCTGTGACAAGATTCCTGGGACCTCGTACACCGATAAACTCATCTTT.

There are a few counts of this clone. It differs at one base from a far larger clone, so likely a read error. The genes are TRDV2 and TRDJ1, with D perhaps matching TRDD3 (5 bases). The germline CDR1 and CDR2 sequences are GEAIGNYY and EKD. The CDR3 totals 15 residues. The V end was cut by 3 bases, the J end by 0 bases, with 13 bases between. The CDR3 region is CACDPMIPYTDKLIF. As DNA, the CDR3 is TGTGCCTGTGACCCGATGATACCGTACACCGATAAACTCATCTTT.

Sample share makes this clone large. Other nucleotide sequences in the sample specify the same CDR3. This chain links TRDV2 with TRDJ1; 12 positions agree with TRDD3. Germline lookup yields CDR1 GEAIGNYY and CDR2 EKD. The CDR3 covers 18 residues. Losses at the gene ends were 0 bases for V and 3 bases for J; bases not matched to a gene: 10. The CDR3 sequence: CACDTGGVLGDTPDKLIF. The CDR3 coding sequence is TGTGCCTGTGACACCGGAGGTGTACTGGGGGATACCCCCGATAAACTCATCTTT.

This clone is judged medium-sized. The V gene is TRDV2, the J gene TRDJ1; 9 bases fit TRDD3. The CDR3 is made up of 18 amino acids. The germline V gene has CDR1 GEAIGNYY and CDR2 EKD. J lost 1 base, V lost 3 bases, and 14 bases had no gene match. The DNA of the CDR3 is TGTGCCTGTGACGCCGTACTGGGGGACCGAACGAGCACCGATAAACTCATCTTT. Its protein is CACDAVLGDRTSTDKLIF.

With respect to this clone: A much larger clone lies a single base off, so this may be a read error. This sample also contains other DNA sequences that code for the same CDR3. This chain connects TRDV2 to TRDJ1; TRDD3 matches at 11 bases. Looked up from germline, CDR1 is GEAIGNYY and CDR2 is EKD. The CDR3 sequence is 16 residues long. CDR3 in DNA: TGTGCCTGTGACAAACTGGGGGATAAGGCCACCGATAAGCTCATCTTT. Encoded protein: CACDKLGDKATDKLIF.

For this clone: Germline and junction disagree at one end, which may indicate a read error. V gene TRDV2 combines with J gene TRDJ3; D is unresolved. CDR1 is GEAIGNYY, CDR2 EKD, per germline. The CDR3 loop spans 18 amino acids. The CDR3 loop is CACGTRRVISWDTRQMFF. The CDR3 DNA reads TGTGCCTGTGGCACCCGGCGGGTCATCTCCTGGGACACCCGACAGATGTTTTTC.

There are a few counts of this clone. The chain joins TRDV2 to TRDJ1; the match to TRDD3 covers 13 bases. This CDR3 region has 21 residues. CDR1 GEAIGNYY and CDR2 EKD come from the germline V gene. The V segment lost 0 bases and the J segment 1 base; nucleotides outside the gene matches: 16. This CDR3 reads CACDTFFTGGYEQLGTDKLIF. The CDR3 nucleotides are TGTGCCTGTGACACCTTTTTTACTGGGGGATACGAACAGTTGGGCACCGATAAACTCATCTTT.

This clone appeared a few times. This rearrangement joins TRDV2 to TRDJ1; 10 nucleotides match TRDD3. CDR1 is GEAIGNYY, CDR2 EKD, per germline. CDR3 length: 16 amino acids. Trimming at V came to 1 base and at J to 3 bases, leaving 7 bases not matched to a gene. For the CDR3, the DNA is TGTGCCTGTGACACTTTACTGGGGGATGCCCCCGATAAACTCATCTTT. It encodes CACDTLLGDAPDKLIF.

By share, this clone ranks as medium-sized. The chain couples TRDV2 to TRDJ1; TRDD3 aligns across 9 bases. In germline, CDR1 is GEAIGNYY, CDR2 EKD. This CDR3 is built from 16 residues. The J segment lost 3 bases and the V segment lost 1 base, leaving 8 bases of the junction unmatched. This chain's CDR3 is CACDTLGGIQADKLIF. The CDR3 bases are TGTGCCTGTGACACTTTAGGGGGGATACAGGCCGATAAACTCATCTTT.

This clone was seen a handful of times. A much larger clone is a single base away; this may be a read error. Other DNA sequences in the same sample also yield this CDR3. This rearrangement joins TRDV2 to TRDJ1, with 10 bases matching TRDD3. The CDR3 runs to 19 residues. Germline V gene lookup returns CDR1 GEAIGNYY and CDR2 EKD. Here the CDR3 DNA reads TGCGCCTGTGAGCCCGTGGGGGATACCAAAGGTAGAGACACCGATAAACTCATCTTT. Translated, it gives CACEPVGDTKGRDTDKLIF.

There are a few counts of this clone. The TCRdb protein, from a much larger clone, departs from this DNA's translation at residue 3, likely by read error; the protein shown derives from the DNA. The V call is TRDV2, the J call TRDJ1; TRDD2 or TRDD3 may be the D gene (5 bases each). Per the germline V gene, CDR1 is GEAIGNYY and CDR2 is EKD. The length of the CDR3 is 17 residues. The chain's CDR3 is CAYDKIPGTSYTDKLIF. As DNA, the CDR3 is TGTGCCTATGACAAGATTCCTGGGACCTCGTACACCGATAAACTCATCTTT.

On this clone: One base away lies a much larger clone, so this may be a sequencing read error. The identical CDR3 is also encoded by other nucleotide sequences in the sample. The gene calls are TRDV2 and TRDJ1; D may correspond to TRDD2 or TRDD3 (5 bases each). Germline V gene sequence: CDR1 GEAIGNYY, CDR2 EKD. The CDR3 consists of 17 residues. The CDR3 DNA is TGTGCCTGCGACAAGATTCCTGGGACCTCGTACACCGATAAACTCATCTTT. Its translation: CACDKIPGTSYTDKLIF.

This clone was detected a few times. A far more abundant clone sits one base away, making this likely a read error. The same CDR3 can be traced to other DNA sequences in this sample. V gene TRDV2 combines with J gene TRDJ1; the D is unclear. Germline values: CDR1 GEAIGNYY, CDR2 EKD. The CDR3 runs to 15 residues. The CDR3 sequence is CACDTVDRRGDKLIF. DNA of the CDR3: TGCGCCTGTGACACCGTCGACCGACGGGGCGATAAACTCATCTTT.

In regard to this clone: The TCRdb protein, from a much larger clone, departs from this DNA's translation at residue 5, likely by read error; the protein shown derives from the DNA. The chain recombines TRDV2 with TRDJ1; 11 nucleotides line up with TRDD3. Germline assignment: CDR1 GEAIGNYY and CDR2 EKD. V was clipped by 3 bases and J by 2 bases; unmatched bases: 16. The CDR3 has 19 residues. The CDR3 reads CACDAVRTGGYTATDKLIF. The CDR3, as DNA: TGTGCCTGTGACGCCGTCCGAACTGGGGGATATACCGCGACCGATAAACTCATCTTT.

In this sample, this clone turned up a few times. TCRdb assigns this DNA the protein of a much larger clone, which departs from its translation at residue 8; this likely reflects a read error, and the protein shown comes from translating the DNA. The CDR3 here is CACDSLLDYKLIF. The DNA of the CDR3 is TGTGCCTGTGACTCATTACTGGATTATAAACTCATCTTT. The chain is built from TRDV2 and TRDJ1, with TRDD3 as a possible D gene (5 bases). The germline V and J ends were trimmed by 3 bases and 6 bases, with 13 bases remaining between them. The germline CDR1 and CDR2 sequences are GEAIGNYY and EKD. This CDR3 is 13 amino acids long.

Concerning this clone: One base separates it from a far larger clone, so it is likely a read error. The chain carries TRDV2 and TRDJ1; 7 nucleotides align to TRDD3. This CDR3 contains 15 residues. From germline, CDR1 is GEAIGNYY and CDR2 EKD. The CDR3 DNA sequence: TGTGCCTGTGACACCCTGGGGGGGTACACCGATAAACTCACCTTT. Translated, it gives CACDTLGGYTDKLTF.

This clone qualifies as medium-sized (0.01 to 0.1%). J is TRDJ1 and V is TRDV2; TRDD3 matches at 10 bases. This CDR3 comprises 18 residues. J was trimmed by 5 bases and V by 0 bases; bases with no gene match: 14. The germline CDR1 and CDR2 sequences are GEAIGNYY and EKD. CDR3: CACDTIDRGGYGGDKLIF. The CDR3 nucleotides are TGTGCCTGTGACACCATCGACCGGGGGGGATACGGCGGGGATAAACTCATCTTT.

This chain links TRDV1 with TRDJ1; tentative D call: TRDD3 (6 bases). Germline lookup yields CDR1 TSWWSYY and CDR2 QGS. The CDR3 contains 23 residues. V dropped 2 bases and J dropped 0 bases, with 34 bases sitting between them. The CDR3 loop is CALGESVTLLAKPWGPYTDKLIF. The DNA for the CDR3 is TGTGCTCTTGGGGAAAGTGTGACCCTTCTCGCCAAACCCTGGGGACCCTACACCGATAAACTCATCTTT.

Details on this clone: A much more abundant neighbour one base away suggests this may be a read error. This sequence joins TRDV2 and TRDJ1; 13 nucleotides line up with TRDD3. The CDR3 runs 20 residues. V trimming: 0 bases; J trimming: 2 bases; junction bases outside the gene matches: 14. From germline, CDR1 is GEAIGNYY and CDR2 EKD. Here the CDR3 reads CACDTLNWGIRDAVTDKLIF. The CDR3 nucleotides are TGTGCCTGTGACACCTTAAACTGGGGGATACGCGATGCGGTGACCGATAAACTCATCTTT.

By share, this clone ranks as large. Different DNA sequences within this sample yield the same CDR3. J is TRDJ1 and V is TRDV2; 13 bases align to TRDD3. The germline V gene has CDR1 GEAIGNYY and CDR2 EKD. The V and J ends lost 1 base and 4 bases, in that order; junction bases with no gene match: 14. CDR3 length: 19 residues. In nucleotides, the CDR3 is TGTGCCTGTGACACGAGCTTCACTGGGGGATACGCGCACTTCGATAAACTCATCTTT. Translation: CACDTSFTGGYAHFDKLIF.

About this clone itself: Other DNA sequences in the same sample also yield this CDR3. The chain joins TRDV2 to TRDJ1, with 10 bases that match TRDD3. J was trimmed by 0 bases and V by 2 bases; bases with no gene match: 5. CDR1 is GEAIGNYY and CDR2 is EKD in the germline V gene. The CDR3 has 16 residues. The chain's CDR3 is CACDRLGDMDTDKLIF. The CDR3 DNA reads TGTGCCTGTGACAGGCTGGGGGATATGGACACCGATAAACTCATCTTT.

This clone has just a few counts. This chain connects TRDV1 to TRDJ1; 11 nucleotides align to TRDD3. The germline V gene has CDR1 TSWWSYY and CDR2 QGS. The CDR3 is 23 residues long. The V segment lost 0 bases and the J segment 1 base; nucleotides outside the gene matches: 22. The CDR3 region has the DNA TGTGCTCTTGGGGAACTTTCATCGCCCCCCTTCCACCACTGGGGGATATCCACCGATAAACTCATCTTT. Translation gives CALGELSSPPFHHWGISTDKLIF.

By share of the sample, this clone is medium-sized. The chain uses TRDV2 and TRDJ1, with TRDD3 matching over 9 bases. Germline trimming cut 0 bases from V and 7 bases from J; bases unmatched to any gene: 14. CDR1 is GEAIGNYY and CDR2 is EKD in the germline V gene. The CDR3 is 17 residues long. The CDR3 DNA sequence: TGTGCCTGTGACACCTTCGGGGATACGCAGGTTTTTGTTAAACTCATCTTT. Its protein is CACDTFGDTQVFVKLIF.

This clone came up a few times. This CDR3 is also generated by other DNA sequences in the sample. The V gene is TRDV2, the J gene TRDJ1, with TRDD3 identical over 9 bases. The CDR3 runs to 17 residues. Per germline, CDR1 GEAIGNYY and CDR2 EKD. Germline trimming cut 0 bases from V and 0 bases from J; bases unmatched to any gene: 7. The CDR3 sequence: CACDTVEAGGYTDKLIF. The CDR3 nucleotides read TGTGCCTGTGACACCGTCGAGGCTGGGGGATACACCGATAAACTCATCTTT.